The clone carrying this T cell receptor beta chain was counted a single time. Its specificity is unknown. Sequencing used immunoSEQ multiplex PCR; TCRdb keeps in-frame clones, though not all of them. This table has roughly 130,000 clones, roughly 86% appearing once. The CDR3 is made up of 18 amino acids. V lost 4 bases and J lost 0, with 19 bases in between. Germline CDR1 is LNHDA and CDR2 is SQIVND (reference sequence). This sample was included in a study of T cell responses to AZD1222 COVID-19 vaccine. Whole-study results and caveats: A reported finding is that nearly half of spike-specific TCRs target unmutated variant regions.

The material was peripheral blood, obtained on day 0 of AZD1222 vaccination. The sequence was obtained from an adult in good health. The rearrangement links TRBV19 to TRBJ1-5; D call uncertain. CDR3 sequence reads: CASSRKGWIDYSNQPQHF. In DNA form, the CDR3 reads TGTGCCAGTAGTAGAAAAGGGTGGATCGATTATAGCAATCAGCCCCAGCATTTT.